The sequence of this TCR beta chain was determined in a study of blood T cell repertoires in COVID-19 (dated by TCRdb to 2018 to 2020). With regard to the full study: Collaborator samples came from the United States, Italy and Spain and covered acute and convalescent phases of COVID-19. The material from the prospective study consisted of cDNA or gDNA derived from T cells, B-cell-depleted T cells, or PBMCs. Where HLA class I and class II types were available, the types were taken from metadata supplied by the sample provider, not from assay-based typing. The repertoires were made available in a free public database intended to serve as a resource for research on the immune response to SARS-CoV-2. Samples were obtained from the ongoing ImmuneRACE study (first 160 participants) and from 1,254 subjects provided by 6 global collaborators. Deeply sampled blood TCRbeta repertoires from subjects exposed to, actively infected with, or recovered from COVID-19 were included in the dataset. Sample metadata almost always included a de-identified subject ID, COVID-19 status, age in years and sex.

What the authors observed across the whole study: How much clinical and demographic metadata was included differed by source and by participant, and the metadata was provided uncurated.

TCRbeta CDR3 regions were amplified from genomic DNA using the immunoSEQ Assay, a bias-controlled multiplex PCR. On the study's bioinformatics: The number of nucleated cells in each sample was estimated by amplification of reference gene primers within the assay. To quantify the absolute abundance of each unique TCRbeta CDR3 rearrangement, sequence reads were collapsed and filtered. For each sample, productive Simpson clonality was calculated as the square root of Simpson's diversity index over productive rearrangements. TCRdb's version of the immuneACCESS table is confined to in-frame rearrangements and falls short of the full clone set. An unresolved V gene accounts for under half of the shortfall where checked; the remainder is of unknown origin. The V and J calls and clone size come from that table; D and trimming were worked out from the DNA. The sample records around 170,000 clones, roughly 87% of which are singletons. The ten largest clones take up about 7.1% of the sample.

At one collaborating source in Seattle, patients were enrolled during active infection and were followed longitudinally through the course of disease. The collaborating institutions used their own protocols to collect whole blood in K2EDTA tubes. Collaborator samples were shipped for TCRbeta analysis as frozen whole blood, isolated PBMCs, or DNA extracted from either sample type. V lost 10 bases and J lost 1 base; the stretch between them is 12 bases long. CDR1 and CDR2 (LNHDA, SQIVND) derive from the germline V gene (reference sequence). Taken from cysteine to phenylalanine, the CDR3 has 13 residues. Only CDR3 DNA is held: 39 bases, read in frame from base 1. As to this clone: The antigen this receptor binds is unknown. Base qualities are not recorded, but no much larger clone differs from it by a single base.

Specimen: peripheral blood. The chain employs TRBV19 and TRBJ2-3, with the D gene too uncertain to name. This receptor was identified in a woman between 65 and 79 years old with COVID-19, enrolled during active disease. The DNA sequence follows: TGTGCCACTGCAGGCTCCGGCACAGATACGCAGTATTTT. Translation gives CATAGSGTDTQYF.